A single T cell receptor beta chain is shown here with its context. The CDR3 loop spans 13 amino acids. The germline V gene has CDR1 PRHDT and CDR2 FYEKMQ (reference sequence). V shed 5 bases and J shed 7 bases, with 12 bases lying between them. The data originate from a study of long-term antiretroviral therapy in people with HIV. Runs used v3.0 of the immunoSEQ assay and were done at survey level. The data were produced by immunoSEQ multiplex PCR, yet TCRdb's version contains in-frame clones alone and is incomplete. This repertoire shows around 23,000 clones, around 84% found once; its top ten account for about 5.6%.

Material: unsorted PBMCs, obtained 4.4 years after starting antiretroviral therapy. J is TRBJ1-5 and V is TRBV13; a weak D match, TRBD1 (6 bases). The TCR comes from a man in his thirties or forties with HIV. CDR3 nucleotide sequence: TGTGCCAGCAGCCCAGGGGAAGGCCAGCCCCAGCATTTT. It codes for CASSPGEGQPQHF. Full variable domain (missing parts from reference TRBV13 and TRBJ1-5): AAGVIQSPRHLIKEKRETATLKCYPIPRHDTVYWYQQGPGQDPQFLISFYEKMQSDKGSIPDRFSAQQFSDYHSELNMSSLELGDSALYFCASSPGEGQPQHFGDGTRLSIL.